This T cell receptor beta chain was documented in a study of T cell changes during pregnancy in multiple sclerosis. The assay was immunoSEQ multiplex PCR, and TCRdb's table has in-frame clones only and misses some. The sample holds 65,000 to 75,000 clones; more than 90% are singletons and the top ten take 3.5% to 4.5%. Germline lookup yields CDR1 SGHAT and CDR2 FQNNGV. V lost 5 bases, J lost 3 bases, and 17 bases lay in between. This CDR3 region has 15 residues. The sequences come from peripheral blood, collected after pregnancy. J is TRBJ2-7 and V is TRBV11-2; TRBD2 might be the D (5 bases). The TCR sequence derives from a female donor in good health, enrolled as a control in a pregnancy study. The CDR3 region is CASSRALAGGYEQYF. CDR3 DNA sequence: TGTGCCAGCAGCCGAGCGCTGGCGGGCGGCTACGAGCAGTACTTC. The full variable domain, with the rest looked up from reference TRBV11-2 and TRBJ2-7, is EAGVAQSPRYKIIEKRQSVAFWCNPISGHATLYWYQQILGQGPKLLIQFQNNGVVDDSQLPKDRFSAERLKGVDSTLKIQPAKLEDSAVYLCASSRALAGGYEQYFGPGTRLTVT.